One sample yielded the 20 T cell receptor beta chains listed below, sequenced in a study of cytomegalovirus exposure and HLA in healthy donors. PCR employed 60 Vbeta and 13 Jbeta primers. The assay was immunoSEQ multiplex PCR, and TCRdb's table has in-frame clones only and misses some. Among under 200,000 clones listed, just under 80% were seen once. Sequencing input: PBMCs. These receptors were collected from a woman in her 50s in good health and CMV-seropositive.

The chain has TRBV5-1 and TRBJ1-1, with D tentatively TRBD1 (6 bases). Trimming left V 5 bases short and J 4 bases short, with 18 bases between. This CDR3 is 15 amino acids long. Per the germline V gene, CDR1 is SGHRS and CDR2 is YFSETQ. DNA for the CDR3: TGCGCCAGCAGGGGGGGGGCAGGGTGGACCACTGAAGCTTTCTTT. It yields the protein CASRGGAGWTTEAFF.

There are a few counts of this clone. The rearrangement links TRBV11-3 to TRBJ2-2; D call uncertain. The CDR3 has 14 residues. CDR1 and CDR2 from the germline V gene are SGHNT and YENEEA. Trimming removed 2 bases from V and 4 bases from J, with 8 bases in between. DNA for the CDR3: TGTGCCAGCAGCTTACACTCAAGCACCGGGGAGCTGTTTTTT. It encodes CASSLHSSTGELFF.

V gene TRBV9 combines with J gene TRBJ1-2; no clear D. The CDR3 is made up of 15 amino acids. The V end lost 0 bases, the J end lost 6 bases, and 15 bases lay between the germline ends. The germline V gene encodes CDR1 SGDLS and CDR2 YYNGEE. The DNA for the CDR3 is TGTGCCAGCAGCGTAGAGCCAGGCGGACTCAATGGCTACACCTTC. Translating gives CASSVEPGGLNGYTF.

V usage is TRBV11-3 and J usage is TRBJ2-5, with D maybe TRBD2 (6 bases). Germline CDR1 and CDR2: SGHNT and YENEEA. CDR3 size: 13 residues. V was cut by 5 bases and J by 1 base, with 8 bases left in between. CDR3 sequence (DNA): TGTGCCAGCAGCCTGGGGGGCCAAGAGACCCAGTACTTC. Amino acids: CASSLGGQETQYF.

The chain combines TRBV5-4 with TRBJ1-1, with unresolved D. This CDR3 is built from 15 residues. Germline V gene lookup returns CDR1 SGHNT and CDR2 YYREEE (reference sequence). Trimming pared 4 bases from V and 3 bases from J, leaving 16 bases between. The CDR3 region is CASSIGPFSDTEAFF. The CDR3 DNA follows: TGTGCCAGCAGCATCGGTCCCTTTTCGGACACTGAAGCTTTCTTT.

This chain connects TRBV30 to TRBJ1-6, with D uncertain. Deletions cut 1 base from V and 6 bases from J, with 7 bases between. Germline V gene data show CDR1 as GTSNPN and CDR2 as SVGIG (reference sequence). The CDR3 length is 13 residues. CDR3 coding DNA: TGTGCCTGGAGTGCCAATAGTAATTCACCCCTCCACTTT. Encoded protein: CAWSANSNSPLHF.

J is TRBJ2-3 and V is TRBV25-1; 9 bases match TRBD2. Trimming at V came to 1 base and at J to 6 bases, leaving 8 bases not matched to a gene. The length of the CDR3 is 16 residues. The germline gives CDR1 MGHDK, CDR2 SYGVNS. The CDR3 loop reads CASSESSSGESDTQYF. The DNA of the CDR3 is TGTGCCAGCAGTGAATCGTCTAGCGGGGAATCTGATACGCAGTATTTT.

V usage is TRBV5-1 and J usage is TRBJ2-7, with D maybe TRBD2 (5 bases). V was pared by 4 bases and J by 5 bases, with 16 bases between. CDR1 and CDR2 from the germline V gene are SGHRS and YFSETQ. The CDR3 runs to 14 residues. The CDR3 region is CASSPYYVGNEQYF. CDR3 DNA: TGCGCCAGCAGCCCCTACTATGTCGGGAACGAGCAGTACTTC.

This clone was detected a few times. Additional DNA sequences in this sample encode the identical CDR3. This chain uses TRBV5-1 with TRBJ1-1; 8 nucleotides agree with TRBD1. V was pared by 3 bases and J by 4 bases, with 2 bases of the junction left unmatched. The CDR3 contains 13 residues. Looked up from germline, CDR1 is SGHRS and CDR2 is YFSETQ. The CDR3 here is CASSSTGGTEAFF. CDR3 sequence (DNA): TGCGCCAGCAGCTCTACAGGGGGCACTGAAGCTTTCTTT.

The chain recombines TRBV5-8 with TRBJ2-2; 7 bases fit TRBD2. The junction had 12 bases not matched to a gene; V was cut back by 3 bases and J by 13 bases. The germline CDR1 and CDR2 sequences are SGHTS and YDEGEE. This CDR3 spans 14 amino acids. The CDR3 DNA is TGTGCCAGCAGCTCAAACGGGGGGATCAGACGGCTGTTTTTT. Protein product: CASSSNGGIRRLFF.

This sequence joins TRBV5-4 and TRBJ2-1; 8 bases match TRBD2. The ends lost 0 bases at V and 2 bases at J; junction bases unmatched: 10. The germline V gene encodes CDR1 SGHNT and CDR2 YYREEE (reference sequence). This CDR3 spans 18 amino acids. CDR3 in DNA: TGTGCCAGCAGCTTGGCCGGGGGGGGCTTGATTACCTACAATGAGCAGTTCTTC. Protein sequence: CASSLAGGGLITYNEQFF.

The genes are TRBV4-1 and TRBJ2-1, with a weak D call TRBD2 (5 bases). Trimming stripped 0 bases from V and 9 bases from J, with 15 bases between. The germline CDR1 and CDR2 sequences are MGHRA and YSYEKL. The CDR3 is made up of 15 amino acids. Here the CDR3 reads CASSQDPSGVREQFF. In nucleotides, the CDR3 is TGCGCCAGCAGCCAAGATCCCTCCGGGGTTCGTGAGCAGTTCTTC.

The gene calls are TRBV19 and TRBJ1-1; the D gene is possibly TRBD1 (5 bases). CDR3 size: 21 residues. Per the germline V gene, CDR1 is LNHDA and CDR2 is SQIVND (reference sequence). The germline V and J ends were trimmed by 1 base and 4 bases, with 31 bases remaining between them. This CDR3 is CASSIGGVWGRALSRSTEAFF. As DNA, the CDR3 is TGTGCCAGTAGTATAGGCGGGGTTTGGGGCAGGGCGCTTTCACGTAGCACTGAAGCTTTCTTT.

The chain recombines TRBV5-1 with TRBJ2-5; D is possibly TRBD1 (6 bases). CDR3 size: 14 residues. From germline, CDR1 is SGHRS and CDR2 YFSETQ. Trimming removed 4 bases from V and 2 bases from J, with 12 bases in between. Written as DNA, the CDR3 is TGCGCCAGCAGCGTAGACAGGTCACAAGAGACCCAGTACTTC. Amino acid sequence: CASSVDRSQETQYF.

J is TRBJ1-2 and V is TRBV19, with D unclear. With 5 bases removed from V and 2 bases from J, the gap between germline ends came to 12 bases. The CDR3 is 14 residues long. Germline CDR1 is LNHDA and CDR2 is SQIVND (reference sequence). The CDR3 nucleotides are TGTGCCAGTAGTCCTCGAAGAGGGAACTATGGCTACACCTTC. Translated, it gives CASSPRRGNYGYTF.

This chain joins TRBV9 and TRBJ2-3; D is undetermined. Germline CDR1 SGDLS, CDR2 YYNGEE. The length of the CDR3 is 14 residues. V lost 0 bases and J 2 bases, leaving 7 bases between the germline ends. CDR3 in amino acids: CASSVATTTDTQYF. DNA for the CDR3: TGTGCCAGCAGCGTAGCTACCACCACAGATACGCAGTATTTT. Complete variable domain (other parts from reference TRBV9 and TRBJ2-3): DSGVTQTPKHLITATGQRVTLRCSPRSGDLSVYWYQQSLDQGLQFLIQYYNGEERAKGNILERFSAQQFPDLHSELNLSSLELGDSALYFCASSVATTTDTQYFGPGTRLTVL.

The chain has TRBV19 and TRBJ1-2; 7 bases map to TRBD1. Germline V gene sequence: CDR1 LNHDA, CDR2 SQIVND (reference sequence). This CDR3 is 16 amino acids long. V lost 1 base and J lost 0; bases outside the gene matches: 5. CDR3 coding DNA: TGTGCCAGTAGTATAGCCTCGGGACAGACTAACTATGGCTACACCTTC. It yields the protein CASSIASGQTNYGYTF.

This chain joins TRBV9 and TRBJ2-3; TRBD2 matches 7 bases. Germline-derived CDR1 and CDR2 are SGDLS and YYNGEE. The length of the CDR3 is 15 residues. V lost 3 bases, J lost 3 bases, and 7 bases stayed unmatched. The DNA of the CDR3 is TGTGCCAGCAGCGCGAGGGGAGGGCCAACAGATACGCAGTATTTT. This encodes CASSARGGPTDTQYF.

This clone was recorded once. The chain uses TRBV5-4 and TRBJ2-1; 9 positions agree with TRBD2. The ends lost 2 bases at V and 2 bases at J; junction bases unmatched: 2. The CDR3 length is 15 residues. CDR1 is SGHNT, CDR2 YYREEE, per germline (reference sequence). The CDR3 here is CASSLASGTYNEQFF. As DNA, the CDR3 is TGTGCCAGCAGCTTAGCTAGCGGGACCTACAATGAGCAGTTCTTC.

This clone came up a few times. This chain joins TRBV5-1 and TRBJ2-2; D is ambiguous. Trimming removed 2 bases from V and 0 bases from J, with 11 bases in between. This CDR3 has 16 amino acids. Looked up from germline, CDR1 is SGHRS and CDR2 is YFSETQ. CDR3 sequence: CASSLTFPANTGELFF. The DNA for the CDR3 is TGCGCCAGCAGCTTAACTTTCCCGGCGAACACCGGGGAGCTGTTTTTT.